The rows below give T cell receptor beta chains drawn from one sample of a study of cytomegalovirus exposure and HLA in healthy donors. Data came from immunoSEQ multiplex PCR; TCRdb stores just in-frame clones and leaves some out. The sample lists approximately 200,000 clones, roughly four fifths occurring once. Sequenced: PBMCs. The source of these receptors is a girl aged 2-15 years in good health and CMV-seronegative. The CDR3 runs from the conserved cysteine through the conserved F or W. D genes are given only for firm matches. Only some rows state a clone size, as once, few, many or a class for expanded clones.

j_gene,abundance,v_gene,d_gene,len,CDR3nt,CDR3aa
TRBJ2-1,NA,TRBV4-1,TRBD2,16,TGCGCCAGCAGCCGGTTAGCGGGGACCTCCTACAATGAGCAGTTCTTC,CASSRLAGTSYNEQFF
TRBJ1-1,NA,TRBV5-1,TRBD1,17,TGCGCCAGCAGCTCTAACAAATTGACAGGGTTGGACACTGAAGCTTTCTTT,CASSSNKLTGLDTEAFF
TRBJ2-3,few,TRBV5-4,NA,15,TGTGCCAGCAGCCCAGGGGGGCTCAACACAGATACGCAGTATTTT,CASSPGGLNTDTQYF
TRBJ1-1,NA,TRBV29-1,TRBD1,13,TGCAGCGTTAGACAGGGGGCGGCAGGTGAAGCTTTCTTT,CSVRQGAAGEAFF
TRBJ1-4,NA,TRBV16,NA,15,TGTGCCAGCAGCCAATCGGGCAGAAGAAATGAAAAACTGTTTTTT,CASSQSGRRNEKLFF
TRBJ1-5,NA,TRBV6-1,NA,16,TGTGCCAGCAGTGAAAACCAGGGGATTGGGAATCAGCCCCAGCATTTT,CASSENQGIGNQPQHF
TRBJ2-3,once,TRBV5-4,TRBD2,16,TGTGCCAGCAGCTTGGTGACTAGCGGGAGTGCAGATACGCAGTATTTT,CASSLVTSGSADTQYF
TRBJ1-1,NA,TRBV5-4,NA,13,TGTGCCAGCAGCAGCCGGGGTCCCACTGAAGCTTTCTTT,CASSSRGPTEAFF
TRBJ2-7,NA,TRBV7-9,NA,15,TGTGCCAGCAGCGGGCCGTTTAGGCAGTCGGACGAGCAGTACTTC,CASSGPFRQSDEQYF
TRBJ1-2,NA,TRBV11-2,NA,15,TGTGCCAGCAGCTTTAATGGGGGCGCCCCGGGGGGCTACACCTTC,CASSFNGGAPGGYTF
TRBJ2-1,NA,TRBV29-1,NA,14,TGCAGCGTATCGACAGGCGCTGCCTACAATGAGCAGTTCTTC,CSVSTGAAYNEQFF
TRBJ2-1,NA,TRBV9,NA,14,TGTGCCAGCAGCGTTGGGTCGGGTTACAATGAGCAGTTCTTC,CASSVGSGYNEQFF
TRBJ2-1,NA,TRBV19,TRBD2,16,TGTGCCAGTAGTATAGGGGGACTAGCGGGGTATATTGAGCAGTTCTTC,CASSIGGLAGYIEQFF
TRBJ1-1,NA,TRBV21-1,NA,16,TGTGCCAGCAGCAAGACAGGGGGCGGGTGGTTCACTGAAGCTTTCTTT,CASSKTGGGWFTEAFF
TRBJ2-7,NA,TRBV6-1,NA,15,TGTGCCAGCAGTGAGAGGGAGTACTTAGTGTACGAGCAGTACTTC,CASSEREYLVYEQYF
TRBJ2-7,NA,TRBV30,TRBD2,14,TGTGCCTGGAGCATGGCGGGAGGGCTTCACGAGCAGTACTTC,CAWSMAGGLHEQYF
TRBJ2-3,NA,TRBV5-5,NA,13,TGTGCCAGCAGCTTCATGTCCACAGATACGCAGTATTTT,CASSFMSTDTQYF
TRBJ1-1,NA,TRBV5-6,NA,15,TGTGCCAGCAGCTTGGGAGGAACCATGAACACTGAAGCTTTCTTT,CASSLGGTMNTEAFF
TRBJ2-5,NA,TRBV7-9,NA,10,TGTGCCAGCAGCGAGGAGACCCAGTACTTC,CASSEETQYF
TRBJ2-7,NA,TRBV6-1,NA,11,TGTGCCAGCAGTGAACTAGGCGAGCAGTACTTC,CASSELGEQYF
TRBJ1-1,NA,TRBV27,TRBD1,15,TGTGCCAGCCGCAACAGGGGTGGGACGAACACTGAAGCTTTCTTT,CASRNRGGTNTEAFF
TRBJ1-3,NA,TRBV9,NA,14,TGTGCCAGCAGCGTTGCGCCCTCTGGAAACACCATATATTTT,CASSVAPSGNTIYF
TRBJ2-3,NA,TRBV4-2,NA,15,TGTGCCAGCAGCCTTGACCCGATGGAGACAGATACGCAGTATTTT,CASSLDPMETDTQYF
TRBJ2-1,NA,TRBV21-1,NA,16,TGTGCCAGCAGCAAAGCCCCGGGAGGGCCAGTCGATGAGCAGTTCTTC,CASSKAPGGPVDEQFF
TRBJ1-1,once,TRBV9,NA,13,TGTGCCAGCAGCTTACAACAGAACACTGAGGCTTTCTTT,CASSLQQNTEAFF
TRBJ2-3,NA,TRBV4-1,TRBD2,15,TGCGCCAGCAGCTACGGACGGGGGGTAACAGATACGCAGTATTTT,CASSYGRGVTDTQYF
TRBJ2-1,few,TRBV10-3,TRBD2,16,TGTGCCATCAGTGGGACTAGCGGGGGGGCTTACAATGAGCAGTTCTTC,CAISGTSGGAYNEQFF
TRBJ2-3,few,TRBV5-1,TRBD2,15,TGCGCCAGCAGTGGACTAGCGGGGGGACCAGATACGCAGTATTTT,CASSGLAGGPDTQYF
TRBJ2-2,NA,TRBV6-5,TRBD2,13,TGTGCCACCATGCGGGGGTACACCGGGGAGCTGTTTTTT,CATMRGYTGELFF
TRBJ2-5,few,TRBV5-1,NA,11,TGCGCCAGCAGCTTGGCTGAGACCCAGTACTTC,CASSLAETQYF
TRBJ1-4,once,TRBV29-1,NA,13,TGCAGCGTTGCGGGACGGGTGGGGGGAAAACTGTTTTTT,CSVAGRVGGKLFF
TRBJ1-2,once,TRBV10-3,TRBD1,14,TGTGCCGCCCAGGGGGGCGGCTACGACTATGGCTACACCTTC,CAAQGGGYDYGYTF
TRBJ1-1,NA,TRBV7-9,TRBD1,10,TGTGCCACCCAGGGGGCTGAAGCTTTCTTT,CATQGAEAFF
TRBJ2-7,NA,TRBV27,NA,15,TGTGCCAGCAGTTTATACCGGGACTCACACTACGAGCAGTACTTC,CASSLYRDSHYEQYF
TRBJ2-3,NA,TRBV5-1,TRBD1,12,TGCGCCAACCGACAGGGGCTAGATACGCAGTATTTT,CANRQGLDTQYF
TRBJ1-2,once,TRBV7-9,TRBD1,16,TGTGCCAGCAGCGTGACCGTGACAGGGTTGCCCTATGGCTACACCTTC,CASSVTVTGLPYGYTF
TRBJ2-7,NA,TRBV29-1,TRBD2,13,TGCAGCGTTGCCCGCGGGAGGCTCTACGAGCAGTACTTC,CSVARGRLYEQYF
TRBJ2-7,NA,TRBV6-5,TRBD1,15,TGTGCCAGCAGGACGTCGGGACAGGGTCTCCACGAGCAGTACTTC,CASRTSGQGLHEQYF
TRBJ2-1,few,TRBV5-1,TRBD2,13,TGCGCCAGCAGCTTGATTCGGGGGGGTGAGCAGTTCTTC,CASSLIRGGEQFF
TRBJ1-1,once,TRBV30,NA,12,TGTGCCTGGAATCGGAGGAACACTGAAGCTTTCTTT,CAWNRRNTEAFF
TRBJ1-5,NA,TRBV5-6,NA,15,TGTGCCAGCAGCCCCAACAGGGACATCTATCAGCCCCAGCATTTT,CASSPNRDIYQPQHF
TRBJ1-1,NA,TRBV6-5,NA,13,TGTGCCAGCAGTCCGGGACAGAACACTGAAGCTTTCTTT,CASSPGQNTEAFF
TRBJ2-1,NA,TRBV7-9,TRBD2,18,TGTGCCAGCAGCTCCTCCTTGGGGCTAGCGGGAGAAGTCGGTGAGCAGTTCTTC,CASSSSLGLAGEVGEQFF
TRBJ2-1,NA,TRBV7-2,TRBD2,17,TGTGCCAGCAGCTTAGATTCCTCACTAGCGGCCTACAATGAGCAGTTCTTC,CASSLDSSLAAYNEQFF
TRBJ2-1,NA,TRBV5-4,TRBD1,14,TGTGCCAGCAGTAACGGGGACAGGGTAAATGAGCAGTTCTTC,CASSNGDRVNEQFF
TRBJ1-5,few,TRBV27,NA,14,TGTGCCAGCAGTTTTCAGGGGATAGGACAGCCCCAGCATTTT,CASSFQGIGQPQHF
TRBJ2-1,NA,TRBV6-1,TRBD2,15,TGTGCCAGCACCCTAAGCGGGGCCTCCTACAATGAGCAGTTCTTC,CASTLSGASYNEQFF
TRBJ2-7,NA,TRBV7-2,NA,14,TGTGCCAGCAGCGGGGCGGCAGGGGCCTACGAGCAGTACTTC,CASSGAAGAYEQYF
TRBJ2-5,NA,TRBV2,NA,13,TGTGCCAGCAGTGTTGGCGGTGGTGAGACCCAGTACTTC,CASSVGGGETQYF
TRBJ2-7,NA,TRBV15,TRBD2,13,TGTGCCACCGGTCTAGCGGGGCTCTACGAGCAGTACTTC,CATGLAGLYEQYF
TRBJ1-1,NA,TRBV5-1,NA,14,TGCGCCAGCAGCTTGGAATCTCCCCGAGGTGAAGCTTTCTTT,CASSLESPRGEAFF
TRBJ2-7,NA,TRBV11-2,TRBD2,16,TGTGCCAGCAGCTCCGAACATTTAGCGGGCGTCTACGAGCAGTACTTC,CASSSEHLAGVYEQYF
TRBJ1-1,NA,TRBV13,NA,12,TGTGCCAGCAGCTTAGATCGTACTGAAGCTTTCTTT,CASSLDRTEAFF